The entry that follows covers one T cell receptor (beta chain) sequence. Its antigen target is currently unknown. No qualities accompany the bases; no much larger clone lies one base away. Genomic DNA was extracted from sorted cells for sequencing of the TCRbeta CDR3 region. TCRbeta CDR3 regions were sequenced using the immunoSEQ Assay. TCRdb took over this immuneACCESS table, retaining in-frame rearrangements with V and J assigned. Such tables are incomplete; in checked studies, under half of the missing clones stem from an unresolved V gene, and the remainder is unexplained. The table for this sample lists about 110,000 clones; less than 95% of them were counted only once. The ten largest clonotypes hold around 0.61% of the sample. This sample was included in a study of OX40 agonist ivuxolimab in advanced cancers. About the investigation overall: Ivuxolimab was an agonistic, fully human IgG2 monoclonal antibody directed against OX40 (CD134), a costimulatory receptor. Intravenous ivuxolimab was administered to patients every 2 weeks at six dose levels: 0.01, 0.1, 0.3, 1.5, 3 and 10 mg/kg. Of the roughly 53 patients in dose escalation, about 20 had hepatocellular carcinoma, about 15 had melanoma, 9 had renal cell carcinoma and 9 had head and neck cancer. In the dose-escalation cohort, 82.7% of patients were male, and the mean age was roughly 60 years with a range of roughly 20 to 80. Patients were allowed to have had prior anti-PD-1, anti-PD-L1 or anti-CTLA-4 therapy, and around two fifths of the dose-escalation patients had been treated with checkpoint inhibitors. Partial responses were achieved by three dose-escalation patients, of whom one had hepatocellular carcinoma and two had cutaneous melanoma. Peripheral TCRbeta sequencing aimed to test whether ivuxolimab altered TCR sequence diversity and caused clonal T-cell expansion. The paper covers the monotherapy dose-escalation part of the phase I ivuxolimab trial, which included N ≈ 54 patients. Results and caveats for the whole study, not just this receptor: At doses of 0.1 to 3.0 mg/kg, clonal expansion of both CD4+ and CD8+ blood T cells was observed from baseline to week 6. Which antigens the clonally expanded peripheral T cells were specific for was not determined. On average, CD8+ T cells showed more expanded clones than CD4+ T cells after ivuxolimab. In the 0.1-3.0 mg/kg groups, partial responders had among the lowest normalized peripheral clonal expansion, particularly in CD8+ T cells. Low levels of normalized T-cell clonal expansion were also seen in some patients who did not respond.

Unmatched junction bases come to 15, with V trimmed by 7 bases and J by 2 bases. For CDR1 and CDR2, the germline V gene lists SGHRS and YFSETQ. Its CDR3 holds 17 amino acids, cysteine through phenylalanine. The CDR3 DNA has 51 bases and is translated from base 1. Patients with autoimmune disease history or receiving systemic immunosuppression were excluded from the trial. Peripheral blood for TCR sequencing was collected from all dose cohorts at baseline, on cycle 4 day 1, and on cycle 7 day 1. The samples were drawn from a first-in-human, open-label, multicenter phase I dose-escalation trial of ivuxolimab. Adults with locally advanced or metastatic melanoma, renal cell carcinoma, hepatocellular carcinoma or head and neck squamous cell carcinoma were enrolled in the trial. Before TCR sequencing, CD4+ T cells and CD8+ T cells were sorted from peripheral blood as separate populations.

Here the sequenced sample was CD4+ or CD8+ T cells sorted from blood, taken in a trial of the OX40 agonist ivuxolimab. The V gene is TRBV5-1 and the J gene is TRBJ2-5; a stretch of 9 junction bases matches TRBD1. The sequence was collected from an adult with an advanced solid tumor such as melanoma, head and neck, liver or kidney cancer. The CDR3 has the sequence CASSPEMAGQGQETQYF. The nucleotide sequence is TGCGCCAGCTCCCCCGAGATGGCGGGACAGGGTCAAGAGACCCAGTACTTC.